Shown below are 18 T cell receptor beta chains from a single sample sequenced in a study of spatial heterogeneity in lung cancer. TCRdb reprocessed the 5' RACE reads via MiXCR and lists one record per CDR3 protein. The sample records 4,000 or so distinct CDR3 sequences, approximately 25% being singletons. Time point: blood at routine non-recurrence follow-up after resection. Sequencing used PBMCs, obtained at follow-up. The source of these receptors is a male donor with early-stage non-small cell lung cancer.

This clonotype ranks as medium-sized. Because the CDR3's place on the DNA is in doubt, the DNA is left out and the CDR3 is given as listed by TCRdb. CDR3 in amino acids: CASSRRGPGSCFF. The chain joins TRBV23-1 to TRBJ2-2; TRBD1 is the table's D call, not checked against the DNA. TRBV23-1 is filed as an ORF, its function uncertain. The CDR3 spans 13 amino acids, including both terminal residues.

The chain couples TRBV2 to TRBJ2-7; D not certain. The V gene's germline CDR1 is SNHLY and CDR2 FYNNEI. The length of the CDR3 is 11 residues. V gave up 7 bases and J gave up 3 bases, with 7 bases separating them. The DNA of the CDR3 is TGTGCCAGCACCGGGCTCTACGAGCAGTACTTC. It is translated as CASTGLYEQYF.

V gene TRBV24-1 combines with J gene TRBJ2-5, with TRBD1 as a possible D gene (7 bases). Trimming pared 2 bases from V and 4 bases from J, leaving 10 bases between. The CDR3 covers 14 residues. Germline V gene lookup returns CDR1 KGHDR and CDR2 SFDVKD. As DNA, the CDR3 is TGTGCCACCAGTGATTCCAGGGGGGTAGAGACCCAGTACTTC. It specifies CATSDSRGVETQYF.

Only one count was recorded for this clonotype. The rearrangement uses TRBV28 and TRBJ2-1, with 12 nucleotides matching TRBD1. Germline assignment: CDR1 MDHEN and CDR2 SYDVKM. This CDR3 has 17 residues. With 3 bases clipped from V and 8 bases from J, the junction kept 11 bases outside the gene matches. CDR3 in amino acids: CASSLDIGTGGMYEQFF. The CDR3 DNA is TGTGCCAGCAGTTTGGACATCGGGACAGGGGGCATGTATGAGCAGTTCTTC.

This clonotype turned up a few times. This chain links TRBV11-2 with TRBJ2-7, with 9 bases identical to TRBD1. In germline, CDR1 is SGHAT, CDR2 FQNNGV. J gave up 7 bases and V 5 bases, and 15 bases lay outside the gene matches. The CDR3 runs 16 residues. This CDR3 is CASSLRPGQGIGEQYF. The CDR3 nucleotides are TGTGCCAGCAGCCTTAGACCGGGACAGGGAATAGGAGAGCAGTACTTC.

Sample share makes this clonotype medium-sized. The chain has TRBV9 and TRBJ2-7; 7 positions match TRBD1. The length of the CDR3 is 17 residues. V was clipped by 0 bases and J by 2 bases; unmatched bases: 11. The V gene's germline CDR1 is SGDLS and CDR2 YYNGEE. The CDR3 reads CASSVAPVGQETYEQYF. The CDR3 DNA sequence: TGTGCCAGCAGCGTAGCCCCCGTCGGACAGGAGACCTACGAGCAGTACTTC.

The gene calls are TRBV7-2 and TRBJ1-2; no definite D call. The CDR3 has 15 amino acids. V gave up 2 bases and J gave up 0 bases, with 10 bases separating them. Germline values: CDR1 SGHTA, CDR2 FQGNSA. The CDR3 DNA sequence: TGTGCCAGCAGCTTATCAGGAGCAACTAACTATGGCTACACCTTC. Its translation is CASSLSGATNYGYTF.

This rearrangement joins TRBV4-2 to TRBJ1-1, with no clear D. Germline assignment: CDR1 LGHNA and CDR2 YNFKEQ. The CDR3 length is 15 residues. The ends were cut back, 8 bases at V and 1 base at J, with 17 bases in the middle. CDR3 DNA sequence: TGTGCCAGCGGCTCATCCCGGCAGGCGAACACTGAAGCTTTCTTT. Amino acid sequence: CASGSSRQANTEAFF.

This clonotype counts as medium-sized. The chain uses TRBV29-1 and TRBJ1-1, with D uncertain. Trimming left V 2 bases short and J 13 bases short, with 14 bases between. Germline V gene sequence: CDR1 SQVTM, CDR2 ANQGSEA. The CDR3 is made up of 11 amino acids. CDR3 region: CSVEIGFWGFF. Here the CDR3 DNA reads TGCAGCGTTGAAATTGGTTTTTGGGGTTTCTTT.

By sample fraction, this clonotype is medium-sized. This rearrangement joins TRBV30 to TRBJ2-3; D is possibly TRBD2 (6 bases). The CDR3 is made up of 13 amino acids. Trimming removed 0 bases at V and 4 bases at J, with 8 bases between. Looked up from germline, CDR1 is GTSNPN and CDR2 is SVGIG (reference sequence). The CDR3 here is CAWSVRRADTQYF. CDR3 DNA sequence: TGTGCCTGGAGTGTAAGGAGGGCAGATACGCAGTATTTT.

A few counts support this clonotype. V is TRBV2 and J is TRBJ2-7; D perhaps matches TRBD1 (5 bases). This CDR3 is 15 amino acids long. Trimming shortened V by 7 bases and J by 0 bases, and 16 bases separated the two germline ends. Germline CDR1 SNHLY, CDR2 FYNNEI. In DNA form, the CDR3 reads TGTGCCAGCACCGAAGGGGTCGGTAGCTCCTACGAGCAGTACTTC. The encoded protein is CASTEGVGSSYEQYF.

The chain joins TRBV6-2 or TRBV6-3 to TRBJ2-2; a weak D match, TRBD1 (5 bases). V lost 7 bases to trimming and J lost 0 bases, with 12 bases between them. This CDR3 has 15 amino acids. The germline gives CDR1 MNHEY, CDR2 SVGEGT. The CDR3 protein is CASIPETANTGELFF. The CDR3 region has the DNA TGTGCCAGCATCCCGGAGACAGCGAACACCGGGGAGCTGTTTTTT.

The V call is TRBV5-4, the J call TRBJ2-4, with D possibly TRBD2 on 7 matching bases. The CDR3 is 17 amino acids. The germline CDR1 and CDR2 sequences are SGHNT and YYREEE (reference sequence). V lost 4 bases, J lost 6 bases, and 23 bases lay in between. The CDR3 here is CASSPGGGSGVGNIQYF. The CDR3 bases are TGTGCCAGCAGCCCCGGGGGCGGGAGCGGAGTAGGAAACATTCAGTACTTC.

The DNA for the CDR3 is TGTGCCAGCAGTTCGACGGAAAATTCACCCCTCCACTTT. Amino acids: CASSSTENSPLHF. J is TRBJ1-6 and V is TRBV6-2 or TRBV6-3; unclear D gene. Trimming took off 4 bases at V and 7 bases at J, with 8 bases between the two ends. There are 13 residues in the CDR3. Looked up from germline, CDR1 is MNHEY and CDR2 is SVGEGT.

In nucleotides, the CDR3 is TGCAGTGCTAGCACAGGAGCTAACTATGGCTACACCTTC. This translates into CSASTGANYGYTF. The chain is built from TRBV20-1 and TRBJ1-2, with D maybe TRBD1 (5 bases). V dropped 3 bases and J dropped 0 bases, with 8 bases sitting between them. Germline V gene sequence: CDR1 DFQATT, CDR2 SNEGSKA (reference sequence). CDR3 length: 13 amino acids.

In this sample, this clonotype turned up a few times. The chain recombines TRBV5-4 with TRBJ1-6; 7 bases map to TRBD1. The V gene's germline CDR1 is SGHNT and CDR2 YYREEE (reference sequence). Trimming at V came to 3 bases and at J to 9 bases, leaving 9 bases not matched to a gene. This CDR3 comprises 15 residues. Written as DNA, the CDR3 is TGTGCCAGCAGCTATTACGACAGGGTCAGTTCACCCCTCCACTTT. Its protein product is CASSYYDRVSSPLHF. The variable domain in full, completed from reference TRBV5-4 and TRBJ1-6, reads ETGVTQSPTHLIKTRGQQVTLRCSSQSGHNTVSWYQQALGQGPQFIFQYYREEENGRGNFPPRFSGLQFPNYSSELNVNALELDDSALYLCASSYYDRVSSPLHFGNGTRLTVT.

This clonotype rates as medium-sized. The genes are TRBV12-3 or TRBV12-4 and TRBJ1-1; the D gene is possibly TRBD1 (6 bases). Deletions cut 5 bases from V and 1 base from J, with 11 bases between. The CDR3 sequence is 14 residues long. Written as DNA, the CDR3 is TGTGCCAGCAGTCTCCGGACAGAGAACACTGAAGCTTTCTTT. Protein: CASSLRTENTEAFF.

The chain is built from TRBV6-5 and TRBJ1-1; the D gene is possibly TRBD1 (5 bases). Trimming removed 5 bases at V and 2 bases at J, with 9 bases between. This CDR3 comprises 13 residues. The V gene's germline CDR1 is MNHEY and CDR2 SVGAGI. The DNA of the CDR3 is TGTGCCAGCAGTACAGGACGTAACACTGAAGCTTTCTTT. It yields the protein CASSTGRNTEAFF.